The T cell receptor beta chain under discussion was sequenced for a study of blood T cell repertoires in COVID-19. TCRdb keeps only in-frame clones here, not all; method: immunoSEQ multiplex PCR. The repertoire has some 100,000 clones, just over 90% of them found once; the top ten carry just over 5%. Germline V gene lookup returns CDR1 MNHEY and CDR2 SMNVEV (reference sequence). The CDR3 loop spans 19 amino acids. V lost 2 bases and J lost 1, with 21 bases in between. The source of this sequence is a middle-aged man with acute or convalescent COVID-19. The sequenced sample was peripheral blood. The chain couples TRBV27 to TRBJ1-5; D gene ambiguous. CDR3 protein: CASSLPDPPQRRSNQPQHF. The CDR3 nucleotides are TGTGCCAGCAGTTTACCCGACCCACCTCAGAGGAGAAGCAATCAGCCCCAGCATTTT.